This is a list of T cell receptor beta chains from one sample in a study of shared T cell receptors in the human thymus. Data came from immunoSEQ multiplex PCR; TCRdb stores just in-frame clones and leaves some out. The sample shows some 720,000 clones, over 75% of them seen only once. The same sample was also used in a study of human thymus T cells.

What was sequenced was thymocytes. The receptors stem from a boy under two years old with a congenital heart defect. The CDR3 runs from the conserved cysteine through the conserved F or W. The order of the fields is V gene, clone size, D gene, J gene, CDR3 DNA, CDR3 protein. D genes are given only for firm matches. Some rows mark clone size as missing; the rest say once, few, many or name a class of expanded clone.

v_call: TRBV6-5; clone_size: .; d_call: TRBD1; j_call: TRBJ2-4; cdr3_nt: TGTGCCAGCAGTTACCACCCCCAAGGGGGCGAAAACATTCAGTACTTC; cdr3_aa: CASSYHPQGGENIQYF
v_call: TRBV14; clone_size: once; d_call: .; j_call: TRBJ1-1; cdr3_nt: TGTGCCAGCAGCCAAGAATCGGGTTACTCTGAAGCTTTCTTT; cdr3_aa: CASSQESGYSEAFF
v_call: TRBV4-3; clone_size: .; d_call: TRBD1; j_call: TRBJ2-7; cdr3_nt: TGCGCCAGCAGCCAAGAGATCGAAGGGACAGGGTCCTACGAGCAGTACTTC; cdr3_aa: CASSQEIEGTGSYEQYF
v_call: TRBV2; clone_size: .; d_call: .; j_call: TRBJ2-3; cdr3_nt: TGTGCCAGCAGTGACCCCGGGACTAGCACAGATACGCAGTATTTT; cdr3_aa: CASSDPGTSTDTQYF
v_call: TRBV23-1; clone_size: .; d_call: TRBD2; j_call: TRBJ2-7; cdr3_nt: TGCGCCAGCAGTCAAAACCAAAAAGACAGGGTCCTAGCGGGAGGGTTTCCCGCCTACGAGCAGTACTTC; cdr3_aa: CASSQNQKDRVLAGGFPAYEQYF
v_call: TRBV30; clone_size: .; d_call: TRBD2; j_call: TRBJ2-1; cdr3_nt: TGTGCCTGGAGTCCGGGACTAGCGGGAGGGTTATACAATGAGCAGTTCTTC; cdr3_aa: CAWSPGLAGGLYNEQFF
v_call: TRBV5-8; clone_size: .; d_call: TRBD1; j_call: TRBJ2-1; cdr3_nt: TGTGCCAGCAGCGGGACAGGGGCGAACAATGAGCAGTTCTTC; cdr3_aa: CASSGTGANNEQFF
v_call: TRBV11-3; clone_size: few; d_call: TRBD2; j_call: TRBJ2-5; cdr3_nt: TGTGCCAGCAGCGGGACTAGCGCCTACCAAGAGACCCAGTACTTC; cdr3_aa: CASSGTSAYQETQYF
v_call: TRBV11-3; clone_size: .; d_call: .; j_call: TRBJ1-2; cdr3_nt: TGTGCCAGCAGCTTGGGTAGGGGGGGAAACTATGGCTACACCTTC; cdr3_aa: CASSLGRGGNYGYTF
v_call: TRBV18; clone_size: .; d_call: .; j_call: TRBJ2-7; cdr3_nt: TGTGCCAGCTCACCAACGGGGGACCCCCGGCGTGAGCAGTACTTC; cdr3_aa: CASSPTGDPRREQYF
v_call: TRBV7-2; clone_size: .; d_call: TRBD1; j_call: TRBJ2-3; cdr3_nt: TGTGCCAGCAGCTTAGCGGGGCCCGGACAGGGGGCTGTAGATACGCAGTATTTT; cdr3_aa: CASSLAGPGQGAVDTQYF
v_call: TRBV10-2; clone_size: once; d_call: TRBD2; j_call: TRBJ2-7; cdr3_nt: TGCGCCAGCACTAGCGGGACCCTCGAGCAGTACTTC; cdr3_aa: CASTSGTLEQYF
v_call: TRBV19; clone_size: .; d_call: .; j_call: TRBJ1-5; cdr3_nt: TGTGCCAGTAGTAGCCGGGGGGTCAATCAGCCCCAGCATTTT; cdr3_aa: CASSSRGVNQPQHF
v_call: TRBV10-3; clone_size: .; d_call: .; j_call: TRBJ2-2; cdr3_nt: TGTGCCATCAGTGATAGGTGGCGGACCGGGGAGCTGTTTTTT; cdr3_aa: CAISDRWRTGELFF
v_call: TRBV6-4; clone_size: .; d_call: TRBD1; j_call: TRBJ1-1; cdr3_nt: TGTGCCAGCAGACCGACAGGGGCCTCGAACACTGAAGCTTTCTTT; cdr3_aa: CASRPTGASNTEAFF
v_call: TRBV7-8; clone_size: .; d_call: TRBD2; j_call: TRBJ2-3; cdr3_nt: TGTGCCAGCAGACCGGGACTAGCGGGAATCACAGATACGCAGTATTTT; cdr3_aa: CASRPGLAGITDTQYF
v_call: TRBV4-3; clone_size: .; d_call: TRBD1; j_call: TRBJ2-3; cdr3_nt: TGCGCCAGCAGCCAGTCCTTCAGGGGGCTATGCACAGATACGCAGTATTTT; cdr3_aa: CASSQSFRGLCTDTQYF
v_call: TRBV15; clone_size: .; d_call: TRBD2; j_call: TRBJ2-7; cdr3_nt: TGTGCCACCAGCAGGGAGCCGGGACTAGCGGTCTCCGAGCAGTACTTC; cdr3_aa: CATSREPGLAVSEQYF
v_call: TRBV6-1; clone_size: .; d_call: .; j_call: TRBJ1-4; cdr3_nt: TGTGCCAGCAGTGTGGTCCCAAGGGAGCGCAGAGAAACTAATGAAAAACTGTTTTTT; cdr3_aa: CASSVVPRERRETNEKLFF
v_call: TRBV6-5; clone_size: .; d_call: .; j_call: TRBJ2-1; cdr3_nt: TGTGCCAGCAGTTACGGGGGGAGCTCCTACAATGAGCAGTTCTTC; cdr3_aa: CASSYGGSSYNEQFF
v_call: TRBV29-1; clone_size: .; d_call: .; j_call: TRBJ1-1; cdr3_nt: TGCAGCGCCGTCCAGCGGCGGGGCCTCCGGGGTAGTGAAGCTTTCTTT; cdr3_aa: CSAVQRRGLRGSEAFF
v_call: TRBV13; clone_size: .; d_call: .; j_call: TRBJ2-3; cdr3_nt: TGTGCCAGCCAGTTCGAAGATACGCAGTATTTT; cdr3_aa: CASQFEDTQYF
v_call: TRBV28; clone_size: .; d_call: .; j_call: TRBJ1-1; cdr3_nt: TGTGCCAGCAGTAAGACCGGACAACCGAACACTGAAGCTTTCTTT; cdr3_aa: CASSKTGQPNTEAFF
v_call: TRBV28; clone_size: .; d_call: .; j_call: TRBJ2-1; cdr3_nt: TGTGCCAGCAGTCCACAGGGGAGGTACAATGAGCAGTTCTTC; cdr3_aa: CASSPQGRYNEQFF
v_call: TRBV10-3; clone_size: .; d_call: .; j_call: TRBJ2-3; cdr3_nt: TGTGCCATGGGAGAGGACTTTAGCACAGATACGCAGTATTTT; cdr3_aa: CAMGEDFSTDTQYF
v_call: TRBV7-8; clone_size: .; d_call: TRBD2; j_call: TRBJ2-2; cdr3_nt: TGTGCCAGCAGCTACATAGCGGGAGGGCCGGGCGGGGAGCTGTTTTTT; cdr3_aa: CASSYIAGGPGGELFF
v_call: TRBV6-5; clone_size: .; d_call: TRBD2; j_call: TRBJ2-1; cdr3_nt: TGTGCCACCTCCCTCACCGCGGGAGCCAAAGAGCAGTTCTTC; cdr3_aa: CATSLTAGAKEQFF
v_call: TRBV7-9; clone_size: .; d_call: TRBD1; j_call: TRBJ2-3; cdr3_nt: TGTGCCAGCAGCCCCCGGGACAGAAGAACTAGCACAGATACGCAGTATTTT; cdr3_aa: CASSPRDRRTSTDTQYF
v_call: TRBV7-9; clone_size: .; d_call: .; j_call: TRBJ2-7; cdr3_nt: TGTGCCAGCAGCTTGGGAGACTACAACAACGAGCAGTACTTC; cdr3_aa: CASSLGDYNNEQYF
v_call: TRBV29-1; clone_size: .; d_call: TRBD1; j_call: TRBJ2-5; cdr3_nt: TGCAGCGTTGGGACAGGGGTTCTGGAGACCCAGTACTTC; cdr3_aa: CSVGTGVLETQYF
v_call: TRBV7-4; clone_size: .; d_call: .; j_call: TRBJ2-5; cdr3_nt: TGTGCCAGCACCACCAGAGGCAACCAAGAGACCCAGTACTTC; cdr3_aa: CASTTRGNQETQYF
v_call: TRBV7-2; clone_size: .; d_call: .; j_call: TRBJ1-1; cdr3_nt: TGTGCCAGCAGCCTAGGGCAGAATGAAGCTTTCTTT; cdr3_aa: CASSLGQNEAFF
v_call: TRBV21-1; clone_size: .; d_call: .; j_call: TRBJ1-5; cdr3_nt: TGTGCCAGCAGCAAAGAGGATGCGGAGCCCCAGCATTTT; cdr3_aa: CASSKEDAEPQHF
v_call: TRBV10-3; clone_size: .; d_call: TRBD1; j_call: TRBJ2-7; cdr3_nt: TGTGCCACCAACCCACGACAGGGCGGACCCTACGAGCAGTACTTC; cdr3_aa: CATNPRQGGPYEQYF
v_call: TRBV27; clone_size: .; d_call: .; j_call: TRBJ2-5; cdr3_nt: TGTGCCAGCAGTTTCAGGGTAGGAGAGACCCAGTACTTC; cdr3_aa: CASSFRVGETQYF
v_call: TRBV7-3; clone_size: .; d_call: TRBD1; j_call: TRBJ2-1; cdr3_nt: TGTGCCAGCAGCAGACAGGGTTACAATGAGCAGTTCTTC; cdr3_aa: CASSRQGYNEQFF
v_call: TRBV28; clone_size: .; d_call: .; j_call: TRBJ2-7; cdr3_nt: TGTGCCAGCAGTTTACTTACTAGTTACAACGAGCAGTACTTC; cdr3_aa: CASSLLTSYNEQYF
v_call: TRBV19; clone_size: .; d_call: .; j_call: TRBJ1-2; cdr3_nt: TGTGCCAGTAGTATTCGGACAGCAGATGGCTACACCTTC; cdr3_aa: CASSIRTADGYTF
v_call: TRBV10-1; clone_size: .; d_call: .; j_call: TRBJ1-2; cdr3_nt: TGCGCCAGCGAGGACAAGACCTATGGCTACACCTTC; cdr3_aa: CASEDKTYGYTF
v_call: TRBV6-4; clone_size: .; d_call: .; j_call: TRBJ2-2; cdr3_nt: TGTGCCAGCAGTGACACGGGGGACTCAGGCACCGGGGAGCTGTTTTTT; cdr3_aa: CASSDTGDSGTGELFF
v_call: TRBV4-3; clone_size: .; d_call: TRBD1; j_call: TRBJ2-6; cdr3_nt: TGCGCCAGCAGCAACAGGGGGCTCGACACCCCCTCTGGGGCCAACGTCCTGACTTTC; cdr3_aa: CASSNRGLDTPSGANVLTF
v_call: TRBV4-3; clone_size: .; d_call: TRBD2; j_call: TRBJ2-1; cdr3_nt: TGCGCCAGCAGCCAAGACCTTAAAGCGGGAGGTCGGAATGAGCAGTTCTTC; cdr3_aa: CASSQDLKAGGRNEQFF
v_call: TRBV15; clone_size: .; d_call: .; j_call: TRBJ1-1; cdr3_nt: TGTGCCACCAGCAGGCGGGAGGGGAGGCACACTGAAGCTTTCTTT; cdr3_aa: CATSRREGRHTEAFF
v_call: TRBV29-1; clone_size: .; d_call: TRBD1; j_call: TRBJ2-1; cdr3_nt: TGCAGCGTTGGGCCCGGGACAGGGGACAATGAGCAGTTCTTC; cdr3_aa: CSVGPGTGDNEQFF
v_call: TRBV27; clone_size: .; d_call: TRBD1; j_call: TRBJ2-1; cdr3_nt: TGTGCCAGCAGTTTATACTACAGGGGGCGGATTTACAATGAGCAGTTCTTC; cdr3_aa: CASSLYYRGRIYNEQFF
v_call: TRBV4-3; clone_size: .; d_call: TRBD1; j_call: TRBJ1-2; cdr3_nt: TGCGCCAGCAGCCACCCTCAGGGGCAGGGGGCGTTAGATGGCTACACCTTC; cdr3_aa: CASSHPQGQGALDGYTF
v_call: TRBV6-5; clone_size: .; d_call: TRBD1; j_call: TRBJ1-1; cdr3_nt: TGTGCCAGCAGTTGTGAACAGGGGGCGCGGAACACTGAAGCTTTCTTT; cdr3_aa: CASSCEQGARNTEAFF
v_call: TRBV15; clone_size: .; d_call: .; j_call: TRBJ2-1; cdr3_nt: TGTGCCACCAGCAAGACGGATTGGAGCCAGCAGTTCTTC; cdr3_aa: CATSKTDWSQQFF
v_call: TRBV19; clone_size: .; d_call: TRBD1; j_call: TRBJ1-1; cdr3_nt: TGTGCCAGTAGTGACCGGGACAGCCCTTTCGACGGGGCGAACACTGAAGCTTTCTTT; cdr3_aa: CASSDRDSPFDGANTEAFF
v_call: TRBV6-5; clone_size: few; d_call: .; j_call: TRBJ1-5; cdr3_nt: TGTGCCAGCGGGAGGGGGGGCAATCAGCCCCAGCATTTT; cdr3_aa: CASGRGGNQPQHF
v_call: TRBV7-2; clone_size: .; d_call: .; j_call: TRBJ2-5; cdr3_nt: TGTGCCAGCAGCGCTCCTCTTGGGCCAGGGTGGAGCCAAGAGACCCAGTACTTC; cdr3_aa: CASSAPLGPGWSQETQYF
v_call: TRBV4-2; clone_size: .; d_call: .; j_call: TRBJ2-3; cdr3_nt: TGTGCCAGCAGCTATCGAGCTACTAGTACAGATACGCAGTATTTT; cdr3_aa: CASSYRATSTDTQYF
v_call: TRBV4-1; clone_size: .; d_call: TRBD2; j_call: TRBJ2-7; cdr3_nt: TGCGCCAGCAGCCAAGATCTCGGGCGAGAGCGGGACGGGTACGAGCAGTACTTC; cdr3_aa: CASSQDLGRERDGYEQYF
v_call: TRBV28; clone_size: once; d_call: TRBD1; j_call: TRBJ1-2; cdr3_nt: TGTGCCAGCAGTCCCCCCCGGGACAGGGGACGGGTAGATGGCTACACCTTC; cdr3_aa: CASSPPRDRGRVDGYTF